The sequence of this T cell receptor (beta chain) was determined in a study of T cells in Graves' hyperthyroidism and ophthalmopathy. Germline CDR1 is SGHDN and CDR2 is FVKESK. The CDR3 runs to 13 residues. V shed 0 bases and J shed 4 bases, with 6 bases lying between them. Exclusion of patients followed from uncontrolled infection, other autoimmune disease, pregnancy or lactation. Amplification targeted TCR beta CDR3 regions from RNA transcripts. A first-round RT-PCR of the TCR CDR3 used the HTBI primer set. Each CDR3 protein is one row after TCRdb ran MiXCR on the multiplex PCR reads. The sample holds roughly 500,000 distinct CDR3 sequences, 40% to 50% seen once. This clonotype was recorded many times.

This sequence joins TRBV14 and TRBJ1-2; D not resolved. The source of this sequence is an adult woman with Graves' disease, either hyperthyroidism or ophthalmopathy (not recorded which). The specimen was peripheral blood or thyroid tissue (not recorded which). The CDR3 nucleotides are TGTGCCAGCAGCCAAGAGGCTATCTATGGCTACACCTTC. It encodes CASSQEAIYGYTF.